This T cell receptor beta chain emerged from a study of CD8 T cells in Susac syndrome. Peripheral blood CD8+ and CD4+ T cells were profiled by TCR beta sequencing. Treatment-naive patients with stable or active relapsing-remitting disease served as multiple sclerosis controls. TEMRA cells were FACS-enriched, and CD8+ and CD4+ T cells were isolated negatively. Only a few counts were recorded for this clonotype. One end of the junction does not line up with germline, which may come from a read error. RNA totalling roughly 0.5 to 1 ug underwent reverse transcription with random hexamers. Multiplex immunoSEQ PCR targeted 54 Vbeta and 13 Jbeta TCR beta segments. TCRdb processed the immunoSEQ multiplex PCR reads anew with MiXCR; each CDR3 protein has one entry. The table includes around 79,000 distinct CDR3 sequences, about 94% detected once. The germline V gene has CDR1 MGHRA and CDR2 YSYEKL. The CDR3 covers 15 residues.

Input material: CD8+ T cells from PBMCs. The sequence derives from a human donor with multiple sclerosis. This chain uses TRBV4-1 with TRBJ1-6, with D tentatively TRBD1 (5 bases). DNA for the CDR3: TGCGCCAGCAGCCAAGTCGGGGGTGATAATTCCCCCCTCCACTTT. As protein: CASSQVGGDNSPLHF.